The 27 T cell receptor beta chains below were found in one sample sequenced in a study of shared clonotypes between healthy human individuals (TCRdb year 2020). CD8 naive samples were obtained by positive selection for CCR7 among CD45RO-negative cells, yielding a CD45RA+CCR7+ population from which TemRA cells were excluded. Libraries were constructed by the immunoSEQ multiplex PCR assay. TCRdb took over this immuneACCESS table, retaining in-frame rearrangements with V and J assigned. Such tables are incomplete; in checked studies, under half of the missing clones stem from an unresolved V gene, and the remainder is unexplained. This sample holds some 2.1 million clones; roughly 95% were observed only once. The biggest ten clones account for approximately 1.6% of the sample. Sequenced: naive CD8+ T cells from PBMCs. Interpreted using the paper, the cell subset or site label stands for: CD45RA+CCR7+. The source is a man younger than 35 in good health. Some clones in this sample may be carry-over from other donors' samples.

Points on this clone: Other DNA sequences in this sample translate to the same CDR3. The genes are TRBV9 and TRBJ2-2, with 8 bases identical to TRBD2. V dropped 0 bases and J dropped 4; count of bases not matched to a gene: 2. CDR1 and CDR2 (germline): SGDLS, YYNGEE. This CDR3 comprises 15 residues. CDR3 loop: CASSVGGGTTGELFF. CDR3 DNA: TGTGCCAGCAGCGTAGGCGGGGGGACCACCGGGGAGCTGTTTTTT.

The CDR3 sequence is CAISEFPSGSQETQYF. CDR3 sequence (DNA): TGTGCCATCAGTGAGTTCCCTAGCGGGAGCCAAGAGACCCAGTACTTC. The rearrangement joins TRBV10-3 to TRBJ2-5; TRBD2 aligns across 10 bases. CDR3 length: 16 amino acids. The V and J ends lost 1 base and 1 base, in that order; junction bases with no gene match: 3. In germline, CDR1 is ENHRY, CDR2 SYGVKD.

The chain has TRBV27 and TRBJ2-2, with a weak D call TRBD2 (6 bases). The CDR3 totals 14 residues. CDR1 is MNHEY, CDR2 SMNVEV, per germline (reference sequence). The germline V and J ends were trimmed by 6 bases and 6 bases, with 14 bases remaining between them. The CDR3 nucleotides read TGTGCCAGCAGAGGAGGGCCGGGGGCCGGGGAGCTGTTTTTT. Translated: CASRGGPGAGELFF.

The chain employs TRBV14 and TRBJ2-3, with D perhaps assigned TRBD1 or TRBD2 (5 bases each). The germline CDR1 and CDR2 sequences are SGHDN and FVKESK. The CDR3 is made up of 11 amino acids. Trimming removed 8 bases from V and 8 bases from J, with 11 bases in between. CDR3 in DNA: TGTGCCAGCGGATTGGGGGTTACGCAGTATTTT. It translates to CASGLGVTQYF.

The chain couples TRBV9 to TRBJ2-7, with 10 positions matching TRBD1. In germline, CDR1 is SGDLS, CDR2 YYNGEE. The CDR3 totals 15 residues. V shed 2 bases, J shed 1 base, and the junction held 3 bases outside the gene matches. CDR3 nucleotide sequence: TGTGCCAGCAGCGTGGGACAGGGGAAGTCCTACGAGCAGTACTTC. Its protein product is CASSVGQGKSYEQYF.

The rearrangement uses TRBV9 and TRBJ2-7; D might be TRBD1 (7 bases). The CDR3 runs 15 residues. Trimming removed 3 bases from V and 3 bases from J, with 16 bases in between. Per the germline V gene, CDR1 is SGDLS and CDR2 is YYNGEE. The CDR3: CASSGQGGTLYEQYF. CDR3 nucleotide sequence: TGTGCCAGCAGCGGGCAGGGGGGAACCCTCTACGAGCAGTACTTC.

The J gene is TRBJ2-7, the V gene TRBV5-1, with D unclear. The CDR3 loop spans 13 amino acids. Germline CDR1 reads SGHRS; CDR2 reads YFSETQ. V gave up 3 bases and J gave up 3 bases, with 10 bases separating them. The CDR3 loop reads CASSYGRSYEQYF. The CDR3 DNA reads as TGCGCCAGCAGCTACGGACGGAGCTACGAGCAGTACTTC.

The chain joins TRBV27 to TRBJ2-1, with D hard to call. V was cut by 0 bases and J by 6 bases, with 18 bases left in between. Germline V gene sequence: CDR1 MNHEY, CDR2 SMNVEV (reference sequence). The CDR3 runs to 17 residues. Here the CDR3 reads CASSLSAPIVGLNEQFF. CDR3 in DNA: TGTGCCAGCAGTTTATCGGCCCCCATAGTAGGGCTCAATGAGCAGTTCTTC.

The chain joins TRBV2 to TRBJ1-5; D unresolved. V was clipped by 3 bases and J by 0 bases, with 12 bases between them. The CDR3 runs 16 residues. From germline, CDR1 is SNHLY and CDR2 FYNNEI. CDR3 loop: CASSEMGKPSNQPQHF. In DNA, the CDR3 is TGTGCCAGCAGTGAGATGGGGAAACCTAGCAATCAGCCCCAGCATTTT.

The CDR3 sequence: CASSASPGTGPRNEQFF. As DNA, the CDR3 is TGTGCCAGCAGCGCTAGTCCCGGGACAGGGCCGCGGAATGAGCAGTTCTTC. V usage is TRBV5-6 and J usage is TRBJ2-1, with 9 bases identical to TRBD1. With 4 bases clipped from V and 7 bases from J, the junction kept 15 bases outside the gene matches. Germline CDR1 and CDR2: SGHDT and YYEEEE. The CDR3 totals 17 residues.

The V gene is TRBV5-8, the J gene TRBJ2-5, with 7 bases matching TRBD1. V lost 3 bases and J lost 4; bases outside the gene matches: 12. The length of the CDR3 is 16 residues. Germline loops: CDR1 SGHTS, CDR2 YDEGEE. The CDR3 region has the DNA TGTGCCAGCAGCTCGCGCTGGGACAGCCACCCAGAGACCCAGTACTTC. Its translation is CASSSRWDSHPETQYF.

The genes are TRBV6-5 and TRBJ2-5; the D gene is possibly TRBD1 (6 bases). Germline values: CDR1 MNHEY, CDR2 SVGAGI. Trimming removed 4 bases from V and 2 bases from J, with 11 bases in between. The CDR3 covers 14 residues. CDR3 sequence (DNA): TGTGCCAGCAGTTTTCAGACAGGACAAGAGACCCAGTACTTC. This codes for CASSFQTGQETQYF.

The chain combines TRBV4-1 with TRBJ1-5; D is ambiguous. The CDR3 consists of 15 residues. The V and J ends lost 3 bases and 3 bases respectively, with 12 bases between them. Germline values: CDR1 MGHRA, CDR2 YSYEKL. CDR3 protein: CASSQNGVNNQPQHF. DNA for the CDR3: TGCGCCAGCAGCCAGAACGGGGTGAACAATCAGCCCCAGCATTTT.

This chain links TRBV7-3 with TRBJ2-1; 14 bases line up with TRBD2. Trimming cost V 4 bases and J 9 bases; bases outside gene matches: 11. The CDR3 sequence is 17 residues long. Germline CDR1 and CDR2: SGHTA and FQGTGA. CDR3 bases: TGTGCCAGCAGCTACCAGACTAGCGGGAGGGCCTTGGGTGAGCAGTTCTTC. Its translation: CASSYQTSGRALGEQFF.

J is TRBJ2-5 and V is TRBV19; 8 nucleotides match TRBD2. The CDR3 length is 13 residues. V dropped 5 bases and J dropped 6; count of bases not matched to a gene: 5. From germline, CDR1 is LNHDA and CDR2 SQIVND (reference sequence). CDR3 in amino acids: CASSSGTSQTQYF. The CDR3, as DNA: TGTGCCAGTAGTTCCGGGACTAGTCAGACCCAGTACTTC.

V is TRBV28 and J is TRBJ2-3; possibly TRBD1 for D (6 bases). With 6 bases removed from V and 4 bases from J, the gap between germline ends came to 29 bases. CDR1 is MDHEN, CDR2 SYDVKM, per germline. This CDR3 spans 19 amino acids. The CDR3 DNA is TGTGCCAGCAGCTCCTCCTATCTCCTTCTACAGGGCTGGGCAGATACGCAGTATTTT. This gives the protein CASSSSYLLLQGWADTQYF.

V is TRBV7-6 and J is TRBJ2-7; 8 bases are shared with TRBD1. Trimming cost V 5 bases and J 3 bases; bases outside gene matches: 9. The CDR3 loop spans 15 amino acids. Per the germline V gene, CDR1 is SGHVS and CDR2 is FNYEAQ. DNA of the CDR3: TGTGCCAGCAGCCTTGGGACAGGAGACCTCTACGAGCAGTACTTC. As protein: CASSLGTGDLYEQYF.

The genes are TRBV7-9 and TRBJ2-7; 12 nucleotides line up with TRBD2. With 2 bases clipped from V and 5 bases from J, the junction kept 7 bases outside the gene matches. CDR1 and CDR2 from the germline V gene are SEHNR and FQNEAQ (reference sequence). This CDR3 spans 16 amino acids. CDR3 coding DNA: TGTGCCAGCAGCTTAACTCTAGCGGGAGGGTCCAACGAGCAGTACTTC. Protein sequence: CASSLTLAGGSNEQYF.

This sequence joins TRBV27 and TRBJ1-4; 10 nucleotides line up with TRBD1. This CDR3 region has 17 residues. Germline V gene data show CDR1 as MNHEY and CDR2 as SMNVEV (reference sequence). The J segment lost 8 bases and the V segment lost 4 bases, leaving 13 bases of the junction unmatched. Written as DNA, the CDR3 is TGTGCCAGCAGTTCGGGGCGAAGCGGGACAGGGGAGGAAAAACTGTTTTTT. Amino acid sequence: CASSSGRSGTGEEKLFF.

V is TRBV29-1 and J is TRBJ2-5, with 12 nucleotides matching TRBD2. The V gene end was trimmed by 3 bases and the J gene end by 4 bases; junction bases not matched to a gene: 15. The germline V gene has CDR1 SQVTM and CDR2 ANQGSEA. This CDR3 contains 18 residues. For the CDR3, the DNA is TGCAGCGTTGAGGCTAGCGGGAGGGTCGGCCCCAATATAGAGACCCAGTACTTC. Amino acid sequence: CSVEASGRVGPNIETQYF.

This chain connects TRBV27 to TRBJ2-2; no firm D call. Germline V gives CDR1 MNHEY, CDR2 SMNVEV (reference sequence). The CDR3 spans 12 residues. The germline V and J ends were trimmed by 8 bases and 1 base, with 5 bases remaining between them. The CDR3 DNA is TGTGCCAGCGCGCAGAACACCGGGGAGCTGTTTTTT. It is translated as CASAQNTGELFF.

J is TRBJ1-1 and V is TRBV4-1; 8 nucleotides agree with TRBD1. In germline, CDR1 is MGHRA, CDR2 YSYEKL. J gave up 1 base and V 1 base, and 8 bases lay outside the gene matches. The CDR3 covers 17 residues. The CDR3 loop is CASSQGWTGPGNTEAFF. The CDR3 DNA reads TGCGCCAGCAGCCAAGGGTGGACAGGGCCGGGGAACACTGAAGCTTTCTTT.

The chain employs TRBV7-9 and TRBJ2-1; 9 positions agree with TRBD2. The trim removed 7 bases at V and 6 bases at J, leaving 22 bases unmatched. The CDR3 covers 19 residues. Germline CDR1 is SEHNR and CDR2 is FQNEAQ (reference sequence). The CDR3 region is CASIEEGLAGTWVGNEQFF. For the CDR3, the DNA is TGTGCCAGCATCGAAGAGGGGCTAGCGGGAACCTGGGTTGGCAATGAGCAGTTCTTC.

Comment on this clone: The sample has other DNA sequences that encode this CDR3 too. The chain has TRBV27 and TRBJ2-3, with 9 nucleotides matching TRBD1. The CDR3 contains 16 residues. Germline V lookup: CDR1 MNHEY, CDR2 SMNVEV (reference sequence). Unmatched junction bases numbered 4, after V lost 2 bases and J lost 1 base. The CDR3 nucleotides read TGTGCCAGCAGTTTACTTCGGACAGGGGGCACAGATACGCAGTATTTT. Translated: CASSLLRTGGTDTQYF.

The chain uses TRBV9 and TRBJ2-1; 9 nucleotides match TRBD2. CDR3 length: 16 amino acids. V lost 4 bases and J lost 9; bases outside the gene matches: 14. Germline V lookup: CDR1 SGDLS, CDR2 YYNGEE. CDR3 sequence: CASSILAGSSPGEQFF. In DNA, the CDR3 is TGTGCCAGCAGCATCCTAGCGGGAAGTTCCCCTGGTGAGCAGTTCTTC.

This chain links TRBV7-6 with TRBJ2-7; 11 bases are a match to TRBD2. This CDR3 has 16 amino acids. With 0 bases clipped from V and 1 base from J, the junction kept 2 bases outside the gene matches. Germline loops: CDR1 SGHVS, CDR2 FNYEAQ. CDR3 in amino acids: CASSLALAGGSYEQYF. CDR3 sequence (DNA): TGTGCCAGCAGCTTAGCGTTAGCGGGAGGGTCCTACGAGCAGTACTTC.

V gene TRBV19 combines with J gene TRBJ1-1, with 7 bases that match TRBD1. This CDR3 is built from 15 residues. Germline assignment: CDR1 LNHDA and CDR2 SQIVND (reference sequence). The V and J ends lost 3 bases and 0 bases, in that order; junction bases with no gene match: 4. The CDR3 nucleotides read TGTGCCAGTAGTATTACAGGGGTCATGAACACTGAAGCTTTCTTT. This encodes CASSITGVMNTEAFF.